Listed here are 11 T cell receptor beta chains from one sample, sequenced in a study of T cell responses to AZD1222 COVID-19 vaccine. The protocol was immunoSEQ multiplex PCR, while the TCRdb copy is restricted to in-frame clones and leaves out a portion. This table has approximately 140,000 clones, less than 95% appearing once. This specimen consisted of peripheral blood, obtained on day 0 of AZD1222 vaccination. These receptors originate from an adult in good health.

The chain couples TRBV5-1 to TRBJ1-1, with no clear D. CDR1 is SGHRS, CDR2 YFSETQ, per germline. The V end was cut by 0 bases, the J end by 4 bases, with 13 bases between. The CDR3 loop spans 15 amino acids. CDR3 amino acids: CASSLDGSTATEAFF. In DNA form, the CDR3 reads TGCGCCAGCAGCTTGGACGGCTCTACGGCCACTGAAGCTTTCTTT.

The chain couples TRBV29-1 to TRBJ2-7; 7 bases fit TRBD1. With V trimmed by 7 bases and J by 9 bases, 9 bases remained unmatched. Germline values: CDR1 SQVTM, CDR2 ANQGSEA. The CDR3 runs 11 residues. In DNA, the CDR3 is TGCAGCGCCAGAACAGGGGTGGTGCAGTACGTC. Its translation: CSARTGVVQYV.

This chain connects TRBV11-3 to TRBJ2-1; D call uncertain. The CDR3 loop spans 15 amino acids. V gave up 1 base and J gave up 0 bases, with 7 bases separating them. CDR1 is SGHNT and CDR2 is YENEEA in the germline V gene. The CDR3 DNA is TGTGCCAGCAGCTTAGGTTCGAGCTCCTACAATGAGCAGTTCTTC. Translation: CASSLGSSSYNEQFF.

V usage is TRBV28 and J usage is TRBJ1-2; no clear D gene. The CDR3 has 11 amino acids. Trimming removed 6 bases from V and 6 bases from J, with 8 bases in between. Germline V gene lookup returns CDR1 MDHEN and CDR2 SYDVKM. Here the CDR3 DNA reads TGTGCCAGCAGGGTCAACGATGGCTACACCTTC. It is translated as CASRVNDGYTF.

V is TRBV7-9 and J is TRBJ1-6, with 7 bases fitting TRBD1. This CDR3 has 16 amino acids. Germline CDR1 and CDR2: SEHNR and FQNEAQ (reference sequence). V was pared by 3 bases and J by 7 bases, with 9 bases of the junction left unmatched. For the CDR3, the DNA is TGTGCCAGCAGCTTTGCCTCTGGGACAGAAAATTCACCCCTCCACTTT. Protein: CASSFASGTENSPLHF.

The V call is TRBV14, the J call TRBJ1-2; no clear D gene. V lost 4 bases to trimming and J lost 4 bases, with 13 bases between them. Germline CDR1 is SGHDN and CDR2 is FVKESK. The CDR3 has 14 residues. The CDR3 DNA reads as TGTGCCAGCAGCCTAGTTGACGGTTTCTATGGCTACACCTTC. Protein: CASSLVDGFYGYTF.

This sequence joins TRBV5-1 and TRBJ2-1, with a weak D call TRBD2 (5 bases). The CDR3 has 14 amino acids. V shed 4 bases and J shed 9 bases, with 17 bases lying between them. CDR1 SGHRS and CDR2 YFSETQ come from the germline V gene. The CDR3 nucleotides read TGCGCCAGCAGCAATGAGCCGGGAACGGGTGAGCAGTTCTTC. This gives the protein CASSNEPGTGEQFF.

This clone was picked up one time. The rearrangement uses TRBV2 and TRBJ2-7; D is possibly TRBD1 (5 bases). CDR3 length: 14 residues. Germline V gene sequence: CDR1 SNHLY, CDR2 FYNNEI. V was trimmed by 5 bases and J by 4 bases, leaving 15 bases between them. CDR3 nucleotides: TGTGCCAGCAGTCCCGGACATGACCCTTACGAGCAGTACGTC. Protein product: CASSPGHDPYEQYV.

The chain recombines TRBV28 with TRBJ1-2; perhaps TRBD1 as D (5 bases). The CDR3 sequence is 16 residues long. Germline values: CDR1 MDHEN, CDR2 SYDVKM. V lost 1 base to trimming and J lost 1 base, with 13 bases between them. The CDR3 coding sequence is TGTGCCAGCAGTTTATACAACAGGTGGCATAACTATGGCTACACCTTC. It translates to CASSLYNRWHNYGYTF.

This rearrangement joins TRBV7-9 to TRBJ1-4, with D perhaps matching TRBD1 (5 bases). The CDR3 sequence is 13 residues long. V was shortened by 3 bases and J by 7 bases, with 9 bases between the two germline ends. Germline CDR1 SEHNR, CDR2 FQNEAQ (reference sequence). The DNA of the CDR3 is TGTGCCAGCAGCTTGAGGGGAAGTGAAAAACTGTTTTTT. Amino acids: CASSLRGSEKLFF.

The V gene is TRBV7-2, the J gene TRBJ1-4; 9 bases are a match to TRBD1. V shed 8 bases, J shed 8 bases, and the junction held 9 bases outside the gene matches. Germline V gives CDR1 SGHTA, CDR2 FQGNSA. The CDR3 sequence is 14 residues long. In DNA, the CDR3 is TGTGCCAGCGTCCACGGACAGGGGATAGAAAAACTGTTTTTT. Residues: CASVHGQGIEKLFF.